This TCR beta chain was sequenced during a study of blood T cell repertoires in COVID-19. Study in general: The samples span acute and convalescent COVID-19 from the United States, Italy and Spain. In each case, the material was cDNA or gDNA derived from T cells, B-cell-depleted T cells, or PBMCs.

Participants had their cohort set by participant-reported clinical history. Per the germline V gene, CDR1 is MDHEN and CDR2 is SYDVKM. The CDR3 has 12 amino acids. Trimming pared 6 bases from V and 4 bases from J, leaving 10 bases between. Method: immunoSEQ multiplex PCR; TCRdb's copy keeps in-frame clones and lacks some. The table lists approximately 230,000 clones, around 90% of them singletons. V usage is TRBV28 and J usage is TRBJ2-7; D perhaps matches TRBD1 (5 bases). What was sequenced was PBMCs or T cells enriched from blood (not recorded which). This clonotype was sampled from a woman aged 50 to 65 with acute COVID-19. The CDR3 protein is CASSSDRYEQYF. The CDR3 region has the DNA TGTGCCAGCAGCAGCGACAGATACGAGCAGTACTTC.